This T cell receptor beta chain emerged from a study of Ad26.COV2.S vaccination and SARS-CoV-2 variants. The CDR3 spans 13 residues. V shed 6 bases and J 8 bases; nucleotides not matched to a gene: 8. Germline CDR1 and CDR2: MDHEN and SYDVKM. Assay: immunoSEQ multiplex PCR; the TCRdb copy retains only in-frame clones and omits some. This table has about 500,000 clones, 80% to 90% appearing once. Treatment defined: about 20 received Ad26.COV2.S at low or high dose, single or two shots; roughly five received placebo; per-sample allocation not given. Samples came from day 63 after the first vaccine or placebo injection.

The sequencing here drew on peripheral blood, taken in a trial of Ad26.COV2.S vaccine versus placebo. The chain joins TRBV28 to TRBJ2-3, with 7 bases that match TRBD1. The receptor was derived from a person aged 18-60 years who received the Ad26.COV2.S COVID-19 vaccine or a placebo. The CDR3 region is CASSSLGGGTQYF. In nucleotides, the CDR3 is TGTGCCAGCAGCTCCTTAGGGGGCGGTACGCAGTATTTT.